Given below is one T cell receptor beta chain in context. The sample belongs to a study of Graves' ophthalmopathy and Graves' hyperthyroidism. Amplifying from RNA transcripts, the study obtained TCR beta CDR3 regions. HTBI primers were used in a first-round RT-PCR, which preceded a second-round multiplex PCR. Via MiXCR, TCRdb re-called the multiplex PCR reads, giving one row per CDR3 protein. The table has around 1.1 million distinct CDR3 sequences, less than 45% seen once. V gave up 2 bases and J gave up 8 bases; unmatched junction bases: 7. Germline CDR1 is WSHSY and CDR2 is SAAADI. This CDR3 comprises 15 residues.

The sequenced sample was peripheral blood or thyroid tissue (not recorded which). The origin of this receptor is an adult man with Graves' hyperthyroidism. The chain recombines TRBV10-2 with TRBJ2-1; 9 positions match TRBD2. CDR3 residues: CASSEASGEVDEQFF. The CDR3 DNA sequence: TGCGCCAGCAGTGAGGCTAGCGGGGAGGTCGATGAGCAGTTCTTC.